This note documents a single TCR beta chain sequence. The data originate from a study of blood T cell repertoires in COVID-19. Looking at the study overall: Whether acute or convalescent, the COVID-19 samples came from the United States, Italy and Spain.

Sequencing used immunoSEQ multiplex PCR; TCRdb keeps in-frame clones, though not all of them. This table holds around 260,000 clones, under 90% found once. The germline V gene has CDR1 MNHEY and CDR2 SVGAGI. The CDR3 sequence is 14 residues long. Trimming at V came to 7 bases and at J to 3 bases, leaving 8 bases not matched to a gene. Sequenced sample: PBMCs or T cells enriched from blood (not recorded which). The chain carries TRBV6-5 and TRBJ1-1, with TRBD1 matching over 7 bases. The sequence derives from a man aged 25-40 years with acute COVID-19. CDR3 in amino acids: CASTQGGGDTEAFF. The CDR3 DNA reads TGTGCCAGCACCCAGGGGGGAGGCGACACTGAAGCTTTCTTT.